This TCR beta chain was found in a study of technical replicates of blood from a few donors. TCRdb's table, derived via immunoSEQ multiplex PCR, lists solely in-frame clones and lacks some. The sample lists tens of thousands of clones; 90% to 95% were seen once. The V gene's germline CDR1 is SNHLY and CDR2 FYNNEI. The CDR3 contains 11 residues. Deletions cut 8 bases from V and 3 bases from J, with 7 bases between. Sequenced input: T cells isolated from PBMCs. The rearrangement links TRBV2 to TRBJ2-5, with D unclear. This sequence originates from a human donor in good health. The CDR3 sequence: CASSAEETQYF. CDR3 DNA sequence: TGTGCCAGCTCTGCGGAAGAGACCCAGTACTTC.